Reported below is one TCR beta chain. Clones were read by immunoSEQ multiplex PCR, and TCRdb kept only the in-frame ones, dropping some. The sample records 150,000 to 200,000 clones, approximately 92% being singletons. The sample belongs to a study of control samples from healthy donors and cancer patients. Sample: blood. The TCR was taken from a man in his thirties or forties in good health.

The CDR3 DNA reads TGTGCCAGCAGCCCCCACCTAGCGGCCATCAATGAGCAGTTCTTC. Translated, it gives CASSPHLAAINEQFF. The genes are TRBV7-6 and TRBJ2-1; 7 bases align to TRBD2. The germline V gene has CDR1 SGHVS and CDR2 FNYEAQ. The CDR3 spans 15 residues. Trimming took 5 bases from V and 6 from J; bases not matched to a gene: 10.